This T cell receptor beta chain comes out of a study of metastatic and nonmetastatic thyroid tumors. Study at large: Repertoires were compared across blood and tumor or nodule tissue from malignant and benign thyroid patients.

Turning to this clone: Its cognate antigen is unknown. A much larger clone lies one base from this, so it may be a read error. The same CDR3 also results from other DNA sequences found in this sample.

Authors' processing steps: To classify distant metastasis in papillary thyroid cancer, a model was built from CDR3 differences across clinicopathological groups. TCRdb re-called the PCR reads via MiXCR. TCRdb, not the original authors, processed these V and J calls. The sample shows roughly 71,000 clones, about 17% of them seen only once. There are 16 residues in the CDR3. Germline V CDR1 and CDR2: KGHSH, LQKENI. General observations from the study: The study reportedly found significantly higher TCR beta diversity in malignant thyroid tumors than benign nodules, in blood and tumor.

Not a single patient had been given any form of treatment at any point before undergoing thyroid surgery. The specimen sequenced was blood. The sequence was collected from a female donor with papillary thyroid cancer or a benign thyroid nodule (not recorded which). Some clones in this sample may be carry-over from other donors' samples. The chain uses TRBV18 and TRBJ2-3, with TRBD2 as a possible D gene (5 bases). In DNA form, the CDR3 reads TGTGCCAGCTCACCAAACCCCTACCCTAGCACGGATACGCAGTATTTT. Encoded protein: CASSPNPYPSTDTQYF.